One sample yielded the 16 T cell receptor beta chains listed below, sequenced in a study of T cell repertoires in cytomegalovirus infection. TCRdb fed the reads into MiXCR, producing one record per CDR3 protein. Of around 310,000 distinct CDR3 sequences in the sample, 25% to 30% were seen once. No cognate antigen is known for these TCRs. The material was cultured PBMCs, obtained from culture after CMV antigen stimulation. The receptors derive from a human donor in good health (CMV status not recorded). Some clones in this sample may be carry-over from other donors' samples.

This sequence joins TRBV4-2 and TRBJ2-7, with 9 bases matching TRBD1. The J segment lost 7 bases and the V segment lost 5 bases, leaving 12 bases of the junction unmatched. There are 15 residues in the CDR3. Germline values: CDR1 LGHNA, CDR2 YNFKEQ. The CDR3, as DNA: TGTGCCAGCAGCGCGCCGGACAGGGGTCCTTTAGAGCAGTACTTC. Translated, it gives CASSAPDRGPLEQYF.

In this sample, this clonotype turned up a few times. CDR3 DNA: TGTGCCAGCAGCTTAAACGATCAGACCCAGTACTTC. Its protein product is CASSLNDQTQYF. The J gene is TRBJ2-5, the V gene TRBV7-9; D is ambiguous. The CDR3 covers 12 residues. CDR1 is SEHNR, CDR2 FQNEAQ, per germline (reference sequence). V lost 2 bases and J lost 6, with 7 bases in between.

In DNA form, the CDR3 reads TGTGCCAGCAGCCTCGTGGAGGGGGGCCACGAGCAGTACTTC. Translating gives CASSLVEGGHEQYF. The gene calls are TRBV5-4 and TRBJ2-7, with D possibly being TRBD1 or TRBD2 (6 bases each). There are 14 residues in the CDR3. Between the trimmed V and J ends, which lost 4 bases and 5 bases, there was a span of 16 bases. Germline loops: CDR1 SGHNT, CDR2 YYREEE (reference sequence).

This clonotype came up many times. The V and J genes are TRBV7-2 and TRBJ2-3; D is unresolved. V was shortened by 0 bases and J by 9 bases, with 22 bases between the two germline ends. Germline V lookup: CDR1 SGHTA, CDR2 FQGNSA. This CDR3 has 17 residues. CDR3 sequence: CASSLANGPGIAETQYF. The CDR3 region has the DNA TGTGCCAGCAGCTTAGCGAATGGCCCCGGTATTGCCGAGACGCAGTATTTT. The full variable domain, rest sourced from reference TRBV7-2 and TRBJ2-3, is GAGVSQSPSNKVTEKGKDVELRCDPISGHTALYWYRQSLGQGLEFLIYFQGNSAPDKSGLPSDRFSAERTGGSVSTLTIQRTQQEDSAVYLCASSLANGPGIAETQYFGPGTRLTVL.

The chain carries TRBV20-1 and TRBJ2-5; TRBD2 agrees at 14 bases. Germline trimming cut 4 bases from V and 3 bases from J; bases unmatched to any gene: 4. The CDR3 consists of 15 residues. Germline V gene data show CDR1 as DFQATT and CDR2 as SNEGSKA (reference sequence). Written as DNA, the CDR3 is TGCAGTGCTAAGGGACTAGCGGGGGCCAAAGAGACCCAGTACTTC. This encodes CSAKGLAGAKETQYF.

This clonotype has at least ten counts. The chain's CDR3 is CASRLATDTQYF. The CDR3 DNA sequence: TGTGCCAGCAGGCTAGCGACAGATACGCAGTATTTT. The chain couples TRBV7-2 to TRBJ2-3; D might be TRBD2 (6 bases). The CDR3 runs 12 residues. Germline V CDR1 and CDR2: SGHTA, FQGNSA. Trimming shortened V by 6 bases and J by 3 bases, and 7 bases separated the two germline ends.

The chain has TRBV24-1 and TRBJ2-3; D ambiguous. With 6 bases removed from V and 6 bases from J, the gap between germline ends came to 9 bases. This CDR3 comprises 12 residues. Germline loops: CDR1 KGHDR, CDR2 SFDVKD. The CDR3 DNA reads TGTGCCACCAGTACGGAAGTGGATACGCAGTATTTT. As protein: CATSTEVDTQYF.

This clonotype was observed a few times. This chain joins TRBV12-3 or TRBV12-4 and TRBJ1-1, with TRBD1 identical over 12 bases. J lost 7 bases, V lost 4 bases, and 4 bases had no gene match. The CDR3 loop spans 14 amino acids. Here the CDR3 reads CASSSGQGANEAFF. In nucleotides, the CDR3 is TGTGCCAGCAGTTCGGGACAGGGGGCGAATGAAGCTTTCTTT.

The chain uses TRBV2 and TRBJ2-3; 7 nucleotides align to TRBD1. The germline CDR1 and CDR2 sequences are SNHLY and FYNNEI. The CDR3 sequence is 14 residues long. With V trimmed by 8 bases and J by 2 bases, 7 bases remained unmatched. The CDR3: CASGHRGPTDTQYF. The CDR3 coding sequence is TGTGCCAGCGGCCACAGGGGACCCACAGATACGCAGTATTTT.

The CDR3 DNA is TGTGCTAGTGGTACCCCCGGAGGTGAGCAGTTCTTC. Translating gives CASGTPGGEQFF. This chain uses TRBV12-5 with TRBJ2-1; D may be TRBD2 (5 bases). The V and J ends lost 5 bases and 9 bases respectively, with 11 bases between them. This CDR3 spans 12 amino acids. CDR1 and CDR2 from the germline V gene are LGHNT and FRNRAP.

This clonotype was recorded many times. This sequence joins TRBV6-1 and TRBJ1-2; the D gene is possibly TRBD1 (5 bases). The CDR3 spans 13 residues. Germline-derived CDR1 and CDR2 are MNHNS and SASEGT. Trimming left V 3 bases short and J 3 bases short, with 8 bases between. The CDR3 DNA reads TGTGCCAGCAGTGAGCAGGGACACTATGGCTACACCTTC. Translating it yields CASSEQGHYGYTF.

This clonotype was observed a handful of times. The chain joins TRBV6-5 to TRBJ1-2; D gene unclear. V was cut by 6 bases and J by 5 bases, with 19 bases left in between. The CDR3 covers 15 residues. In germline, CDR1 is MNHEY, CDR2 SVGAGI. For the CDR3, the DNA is TGTGCCAGCAGGTCGACTCCGACCCGTAAATATGGCTACACCTTC. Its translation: CASRSTPTRKYGYTF.

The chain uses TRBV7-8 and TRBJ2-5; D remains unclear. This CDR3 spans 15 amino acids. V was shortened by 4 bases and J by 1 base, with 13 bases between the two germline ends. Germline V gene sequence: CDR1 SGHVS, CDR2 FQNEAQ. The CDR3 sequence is CASSSRRTFQETQYF. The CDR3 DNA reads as TGTGCCAGCAGCTCTCGCAGAACCTTCCAAGAGACCCAGTACTTC.

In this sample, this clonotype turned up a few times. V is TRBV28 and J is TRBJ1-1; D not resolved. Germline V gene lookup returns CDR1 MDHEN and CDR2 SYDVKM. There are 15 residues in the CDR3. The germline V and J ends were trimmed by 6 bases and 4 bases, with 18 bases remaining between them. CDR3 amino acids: CASSTPRRIGTEAFF. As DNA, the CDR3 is TGTGCCAGCAGCACCCCCCGGAGGATCGGCACTGAAGCTTTCTTT.

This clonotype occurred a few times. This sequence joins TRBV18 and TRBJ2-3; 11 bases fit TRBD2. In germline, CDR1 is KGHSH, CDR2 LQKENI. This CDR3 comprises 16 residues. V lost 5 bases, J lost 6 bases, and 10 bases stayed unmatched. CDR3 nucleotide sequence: TGTGCCAGCTCATCAACCGTAGCGGGGGGGCAGGATACGCAGTATTTT. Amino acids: CASSSTVAGGQDTQYF. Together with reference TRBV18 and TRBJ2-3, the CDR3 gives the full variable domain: NAGVMQNPRHLVRRRGQEARLRCSPMKGHSHVYWYRQLPEEGLKFMVYLQKENIIDESGMPKERFSAEFPKEGPSILRIQQVVRGDSAAYFCASSSTVAGGQDTQYFGPGTRLTVL.

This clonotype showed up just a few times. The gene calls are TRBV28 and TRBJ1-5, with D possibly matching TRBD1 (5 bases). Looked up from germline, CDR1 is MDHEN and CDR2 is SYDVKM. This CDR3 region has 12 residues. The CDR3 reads CVSGQLNQPQHF. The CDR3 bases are TGTGTGAGCGGACAACTCAATCAGCCCCAGCATTTT.